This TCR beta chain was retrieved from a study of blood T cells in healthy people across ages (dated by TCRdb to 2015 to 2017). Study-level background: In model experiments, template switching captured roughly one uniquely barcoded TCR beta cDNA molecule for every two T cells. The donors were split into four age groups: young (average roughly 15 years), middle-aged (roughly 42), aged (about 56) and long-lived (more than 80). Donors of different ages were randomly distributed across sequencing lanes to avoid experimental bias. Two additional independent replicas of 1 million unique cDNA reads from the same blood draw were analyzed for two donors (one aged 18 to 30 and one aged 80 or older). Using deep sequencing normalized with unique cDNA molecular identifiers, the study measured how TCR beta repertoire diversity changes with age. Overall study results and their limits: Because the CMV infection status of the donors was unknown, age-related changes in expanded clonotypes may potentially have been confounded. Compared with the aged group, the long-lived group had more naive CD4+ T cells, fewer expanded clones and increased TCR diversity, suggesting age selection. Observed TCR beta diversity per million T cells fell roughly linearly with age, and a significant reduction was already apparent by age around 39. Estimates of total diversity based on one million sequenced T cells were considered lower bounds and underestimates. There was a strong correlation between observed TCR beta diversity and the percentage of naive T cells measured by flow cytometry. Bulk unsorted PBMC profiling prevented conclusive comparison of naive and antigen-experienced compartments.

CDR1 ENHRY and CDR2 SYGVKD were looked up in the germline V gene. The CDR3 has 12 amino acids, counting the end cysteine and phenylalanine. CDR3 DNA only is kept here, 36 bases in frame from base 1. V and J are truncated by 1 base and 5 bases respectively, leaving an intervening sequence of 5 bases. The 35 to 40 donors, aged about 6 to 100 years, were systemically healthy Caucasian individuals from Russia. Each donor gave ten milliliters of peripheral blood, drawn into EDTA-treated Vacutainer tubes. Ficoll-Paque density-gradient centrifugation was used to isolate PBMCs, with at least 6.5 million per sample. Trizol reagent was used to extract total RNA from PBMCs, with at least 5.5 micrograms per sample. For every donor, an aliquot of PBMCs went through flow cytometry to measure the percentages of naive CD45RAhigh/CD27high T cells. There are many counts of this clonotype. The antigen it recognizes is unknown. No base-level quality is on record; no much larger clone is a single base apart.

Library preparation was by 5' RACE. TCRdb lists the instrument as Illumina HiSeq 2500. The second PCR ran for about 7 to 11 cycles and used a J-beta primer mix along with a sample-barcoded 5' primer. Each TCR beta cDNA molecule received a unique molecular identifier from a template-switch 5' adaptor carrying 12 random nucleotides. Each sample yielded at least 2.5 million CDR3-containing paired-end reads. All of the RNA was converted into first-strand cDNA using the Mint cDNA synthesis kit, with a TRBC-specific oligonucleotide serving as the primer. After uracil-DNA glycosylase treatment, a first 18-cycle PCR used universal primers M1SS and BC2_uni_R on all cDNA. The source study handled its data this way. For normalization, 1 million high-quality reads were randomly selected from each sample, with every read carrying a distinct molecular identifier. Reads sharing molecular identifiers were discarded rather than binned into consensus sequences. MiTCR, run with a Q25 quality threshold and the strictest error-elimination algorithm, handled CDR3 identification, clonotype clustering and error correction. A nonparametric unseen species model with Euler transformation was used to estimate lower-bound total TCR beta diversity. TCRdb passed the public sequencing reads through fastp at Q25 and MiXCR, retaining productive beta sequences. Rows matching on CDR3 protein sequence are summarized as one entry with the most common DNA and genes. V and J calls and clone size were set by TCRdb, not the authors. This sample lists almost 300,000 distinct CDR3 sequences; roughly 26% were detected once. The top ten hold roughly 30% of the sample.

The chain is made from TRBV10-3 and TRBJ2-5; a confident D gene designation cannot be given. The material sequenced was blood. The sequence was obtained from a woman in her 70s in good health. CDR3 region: CAISEYMETQYF. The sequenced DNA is TGTGCCATCAGTGAGTACATGGAGACCCAGTACTTC.